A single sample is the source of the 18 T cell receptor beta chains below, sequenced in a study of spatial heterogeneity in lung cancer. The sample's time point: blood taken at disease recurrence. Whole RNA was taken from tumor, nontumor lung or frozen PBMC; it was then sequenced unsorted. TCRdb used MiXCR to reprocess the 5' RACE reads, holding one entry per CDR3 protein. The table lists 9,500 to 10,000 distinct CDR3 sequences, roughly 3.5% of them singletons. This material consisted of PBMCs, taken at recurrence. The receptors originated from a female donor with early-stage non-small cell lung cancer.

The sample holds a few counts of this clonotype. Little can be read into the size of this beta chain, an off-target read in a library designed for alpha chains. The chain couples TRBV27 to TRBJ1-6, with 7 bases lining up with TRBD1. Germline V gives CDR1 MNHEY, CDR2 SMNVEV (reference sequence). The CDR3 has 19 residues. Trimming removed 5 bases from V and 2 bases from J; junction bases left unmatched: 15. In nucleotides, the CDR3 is TGTGCCAGCAGTCTCCATCCCCCGGGACAGCGAGCCTATAATTCACCCCTCCACTTT. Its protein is CASSLHPPGQRAYNSPLHF.

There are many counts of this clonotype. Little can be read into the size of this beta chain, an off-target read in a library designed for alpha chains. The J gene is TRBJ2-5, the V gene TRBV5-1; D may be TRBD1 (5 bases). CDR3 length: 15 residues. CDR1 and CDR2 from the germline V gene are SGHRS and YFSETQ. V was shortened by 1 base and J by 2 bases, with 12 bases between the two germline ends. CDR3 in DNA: TGCGCCAGCAGCTTGACAAGGACACGTCAAGAGACCCAGTACTTC. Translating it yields CASSLTRTRQETQYF.

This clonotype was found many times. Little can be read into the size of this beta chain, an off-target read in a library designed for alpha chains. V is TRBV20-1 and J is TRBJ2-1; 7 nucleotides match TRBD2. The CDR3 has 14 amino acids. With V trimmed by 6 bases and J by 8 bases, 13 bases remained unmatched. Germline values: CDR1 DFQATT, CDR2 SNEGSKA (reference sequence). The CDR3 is CSAPTSFPRDEQFF. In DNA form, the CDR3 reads TGCAGTGCCCCGACTAGCTTCCCTCGCGATGAGCAGTTCTTC.

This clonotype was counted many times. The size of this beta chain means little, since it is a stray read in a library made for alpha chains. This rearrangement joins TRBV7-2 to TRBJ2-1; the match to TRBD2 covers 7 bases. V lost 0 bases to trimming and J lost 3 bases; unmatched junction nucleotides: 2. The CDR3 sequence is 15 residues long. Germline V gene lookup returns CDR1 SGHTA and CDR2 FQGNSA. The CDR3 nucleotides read TGTGCCAGCAGCTTAGCGGGGGGGGTCTACAATGAGCAGTTCTTC. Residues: CASSLAGGVYNEQFF.

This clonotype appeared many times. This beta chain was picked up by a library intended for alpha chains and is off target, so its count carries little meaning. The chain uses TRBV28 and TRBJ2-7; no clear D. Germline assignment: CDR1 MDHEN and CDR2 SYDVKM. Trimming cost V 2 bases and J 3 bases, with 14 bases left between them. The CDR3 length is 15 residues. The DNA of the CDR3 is TGTGCCAGCAGTTTACCCATCGGTTTTTACTACGAGCAGTACTTC. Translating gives CASSLPIGFYYEQYF.

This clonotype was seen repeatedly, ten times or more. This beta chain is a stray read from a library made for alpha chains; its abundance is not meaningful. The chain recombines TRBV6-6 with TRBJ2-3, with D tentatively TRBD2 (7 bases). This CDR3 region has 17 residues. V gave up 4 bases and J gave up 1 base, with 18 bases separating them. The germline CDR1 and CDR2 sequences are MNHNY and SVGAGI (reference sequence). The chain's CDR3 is CASSLTARGAGTDTQYF. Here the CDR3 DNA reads TGTGCCAGCAGTTTAACGGCTCGGGGGGCCGGCACAGATACGCAGTATTTT.

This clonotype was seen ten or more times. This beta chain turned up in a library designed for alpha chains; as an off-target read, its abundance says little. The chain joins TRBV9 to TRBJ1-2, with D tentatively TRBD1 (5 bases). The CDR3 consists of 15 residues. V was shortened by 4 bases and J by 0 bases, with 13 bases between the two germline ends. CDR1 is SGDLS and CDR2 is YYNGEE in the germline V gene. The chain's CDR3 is CASSPDRFANYGYTF. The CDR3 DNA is TGTGCCAGCAGCCCAGACAGATTTGCTAACTATGGCTACACCTTC.

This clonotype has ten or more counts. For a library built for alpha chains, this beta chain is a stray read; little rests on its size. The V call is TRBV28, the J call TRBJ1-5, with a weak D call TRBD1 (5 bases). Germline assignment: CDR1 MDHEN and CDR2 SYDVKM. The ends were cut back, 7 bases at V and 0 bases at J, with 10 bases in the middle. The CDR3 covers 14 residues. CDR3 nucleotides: TGTGCCAGCAAGGGGATTTATAGCAATCAGCCCCAGCATTTT. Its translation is CASKGIYSNQPQHF.

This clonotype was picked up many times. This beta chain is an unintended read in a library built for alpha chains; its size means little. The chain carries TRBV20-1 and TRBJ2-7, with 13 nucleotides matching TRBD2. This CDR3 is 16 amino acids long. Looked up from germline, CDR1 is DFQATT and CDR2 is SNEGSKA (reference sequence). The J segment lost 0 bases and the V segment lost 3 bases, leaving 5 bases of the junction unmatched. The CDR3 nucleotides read TGCAGTGCTAGGGGGACTAGCGGGGACAGCTCCTACGAGCAGTACTTC. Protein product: CSARGTSGDSSYEQYF.

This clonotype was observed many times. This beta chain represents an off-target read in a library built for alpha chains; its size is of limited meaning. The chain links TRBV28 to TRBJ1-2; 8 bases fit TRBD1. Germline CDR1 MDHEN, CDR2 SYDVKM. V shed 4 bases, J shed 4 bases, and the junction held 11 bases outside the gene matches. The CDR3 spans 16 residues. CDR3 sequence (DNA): TGTGCCAGCAGTTCCTCTTGGGACAGGACTTTCTATGGCTACACCTTC. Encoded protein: CASSSSWDRTFYGYTF.

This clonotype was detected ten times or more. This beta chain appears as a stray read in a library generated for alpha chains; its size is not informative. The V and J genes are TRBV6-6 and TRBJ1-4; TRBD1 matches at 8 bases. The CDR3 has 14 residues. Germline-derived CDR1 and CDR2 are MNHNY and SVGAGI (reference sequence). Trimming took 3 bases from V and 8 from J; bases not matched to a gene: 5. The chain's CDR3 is CASSYSGGGEKLFF. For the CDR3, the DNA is TGTGCCAGCAGTTATTCAGGGGGCGGGGAAAAACTGTTTTTT.

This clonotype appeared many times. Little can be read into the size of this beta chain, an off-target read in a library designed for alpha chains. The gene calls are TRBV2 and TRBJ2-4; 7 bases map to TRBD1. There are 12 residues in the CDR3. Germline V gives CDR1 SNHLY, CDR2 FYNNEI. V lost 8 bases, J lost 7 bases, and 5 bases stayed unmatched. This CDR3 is CASRDSSNIQYF. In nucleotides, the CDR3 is TGTGCCAGCCGGGACAGCAGCAACATTCAGTACTTC.

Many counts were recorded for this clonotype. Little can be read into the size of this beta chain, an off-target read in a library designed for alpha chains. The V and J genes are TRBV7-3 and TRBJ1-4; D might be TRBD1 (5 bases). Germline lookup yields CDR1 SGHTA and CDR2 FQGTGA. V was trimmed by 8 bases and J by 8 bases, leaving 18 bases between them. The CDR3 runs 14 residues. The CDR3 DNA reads TGTGCCAGCGGGGACCAGGGAGAAGAGGAAAAACTGTTTTTT. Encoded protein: CASGDQGEEEKLFF.

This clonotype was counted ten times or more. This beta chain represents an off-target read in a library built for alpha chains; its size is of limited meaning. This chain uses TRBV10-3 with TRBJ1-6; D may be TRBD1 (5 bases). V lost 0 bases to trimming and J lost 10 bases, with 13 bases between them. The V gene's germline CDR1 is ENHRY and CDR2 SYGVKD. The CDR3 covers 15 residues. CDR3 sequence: CAISESWGVGSPLHF. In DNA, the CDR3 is TGTGCCATCAGTGAGTCATGGGGGGTAGGATCACCCCTCCACTTT.

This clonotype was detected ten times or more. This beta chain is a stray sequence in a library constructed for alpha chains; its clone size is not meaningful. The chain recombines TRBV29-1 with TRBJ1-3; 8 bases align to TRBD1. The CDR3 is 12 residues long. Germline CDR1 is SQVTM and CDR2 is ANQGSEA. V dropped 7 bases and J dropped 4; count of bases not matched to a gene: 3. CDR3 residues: CSGRTGGNTIYF. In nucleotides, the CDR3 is TGCAGCGGTCGGACAGGGGGAAACACCATATATTTT.

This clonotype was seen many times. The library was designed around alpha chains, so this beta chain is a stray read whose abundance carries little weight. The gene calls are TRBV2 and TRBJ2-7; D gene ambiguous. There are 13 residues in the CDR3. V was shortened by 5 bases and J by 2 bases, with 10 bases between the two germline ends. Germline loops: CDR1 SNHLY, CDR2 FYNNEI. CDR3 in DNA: TGTGCCAGCAGTCTTTGGGCGCCCTACGAGCAGTACTTC. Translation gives CASSLWAPYEQYF.

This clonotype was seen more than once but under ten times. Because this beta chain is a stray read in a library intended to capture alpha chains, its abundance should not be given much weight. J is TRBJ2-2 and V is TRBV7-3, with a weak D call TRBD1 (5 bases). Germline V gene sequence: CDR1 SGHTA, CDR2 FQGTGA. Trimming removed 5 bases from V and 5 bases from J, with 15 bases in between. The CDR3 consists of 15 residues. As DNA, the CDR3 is TGTGCCAGCAGCGCGACTGGGGCGCGTACCGGGGAGCTGTTTTTT. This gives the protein CASSATGARTGELFF.

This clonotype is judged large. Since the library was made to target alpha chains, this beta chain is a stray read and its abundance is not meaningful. The CDR3 is CASSYRDPSGGASYNEQFF. The CDR3, as DNA: TGTGCCAGCAGTTACCGGGACCCTAGCGGGGGGGCCTCCTACAATGAGCAGTTCTTC. The chain links TRBV6-2 or TRBV6-3 to TRBJ2-1; 12 bases match TRBD2. Germline lookup yields CDR1 MNHEY and CDR2 SVGEGT. The ends lost 2 bases at V and 0 bases at J; junction bases unmatched: 8. The CDR3 loop spans 19 amino acids.